Below are 13 T cell receptor beta chains sequenced from a single sample in a study of blood T cells in healthy people across ages. A second PCR of roughly 7 to 11 cycles used a sample-barcoded 5' primer and a J-beta primer mix. Each CDR3 protein gets one entry after TCRdb re-called the 5' RACE reads with MiXCR. This table holds fewer than 2,000,000 distinct CDR3 sequences, 30% to 40% found once. What was sequenced was blood. These receptors were taken from a human donor in good health.

The chain carries TRBV7-9 and TRBJ1-2; D call uncertain. V lost 3 bases and J lost 6, with 11 bases in between. Germline V gene sequence: CDR1 SEHNR, CDR2 FQNEAQ (reference sequence). This CDR3 spans 13 amino acids. CDR3 sequence: CASSFPDGDGYTF. The CDR3 DNA reads TGTGCCAGCAGCTTTCCTGACGGGGATGGCTACACCTTC.

This chain connects TRBV12-3 or TRBV12-4 to TRBJ1-1, with D maybe TRBD1 (5 bases). V was clipped by 3 bases and J by 4 bases, with 9 bases between them. The CDR3 runs to 13 residues. CDR3 coding DNA: TGTGCCAGCAGTTTCCAGGGCACCACTGAAGCTTTCTTT. Protein product: CASSFQGTTEAFF.

This clonotype was counted between two and nine times. The rearrangement links TRBV6-5 to TRBJ1-2; no firm D call. CDR1 and CDR2 from the germline V gene are MNHEY and SVGAGI. V lost 8 bases and J 5 bases, leaving 12 bases between the germline ends. The CDR3 extends over 12 amino acids. The CDR3 loop is CASYLDPYGYTF. DNA of the CDR3: TGTGCCAGCTATCTGGACCCATATGGCTACACCTTC.

This clonotype has only a few counts. The rearrangement links TRBV5-1 to TRBJ2-1; TRBD1 matches at 11 bases. Germline trimming cut 0 bases from V and 8 bases from J; bases unmatched to any gene: 10. This CDR3 comprises 17 residues. Per the germline V gene, CDR1 is SGHRS and CDR2 is YFSETQ. The CDR3 DNA is TGCGCCAGCAGCTTGGTGGCCTTAGGACAGGGGGCTGATGAGCAGTTCTTC. This translates into CASSLVALGQGADEQFF.

The sample holds a few counts of this clonotype. J is TRBJ2-5 and V is TRBV12-3 or TRBV12-4; D is unclear. Trimming took 3 bases from V and 0 from J, leaving 5 bases between them. The CDR3 loop spans 13 amino acids. The chain's CDR3 is CASSFLNQETQYF. The DNA for the CDR3 is TGTGCCAGCAGTTTTTTGAACCAAGAGACCCAGTACTTC.

This clonotype showed up just once. The junction does not match germline at one end; this may be a read error. The rearrangement joins TRBV28 to TRBJ2-6; D tentatively fits TRBD1 or TRBD2 (5 bases each). CDR1 is MDHEN, CDR2 SYDVKM, per germline. This CDR3 region has 13 residues. The CDR3 DNA reads as TGTGCCAGCACGGCTTACGGGGCCAACGTCCTAACTTTC. Encoded protein: CASTAYGANVLTF.

The rearrangement joins TRBV5-1 to TRBJ1-4; 7 bases are a match to TRBD1. V was clipped by 4 bases and J by 5 bases; unmatched bases: 8. The CDR3 has 15 amino acids. Germline V gene data show CDR1 as SGHRS and CDR2 as YFSETQ. CDR3 coding DNA: TGCGCCAGCAGCACCCGGACAGGTCAGAATGAAAAACTGTTTTTT. This codes for CASSTRTGQNEKLFF.

This clonotype was seen more than once but under ten times. This chain uses TRBV10-3 with TRBJ1-2; maybe TRBD1 (6 bases). Looked up from germline, CDR1 is ENHRY and CDR2 is SYGVKD. The V and J ends lost 1 base and 8 bases respectively, with 14 bases between them. The CDR3 loop spans 14 amino acids. Here the CDR3 DNA reads TGTGCCATCAGTGAGTTTGAGACAGGAGGAGGCTACACCTTC. Translated, it gives CAISEFETGGGYTF.

The genes are TRBV20-1 and TRBJ2-4; unclear D gene. This CDR3 is 15 amino acids long. Germline V gives CDR1 DFQATT, CDR2 SNEGSKA (reference sequence). V was clipped by 3 bases and J by 8 bases, with 20 bases between them. This CDR3 reads CSASPPRGSLDIQYF. The CDR3 DNA reads TGCAGTGCTAGTCCCCCCAGAGGCAGCTTAGACATTCAGTACTTC.

V usage is TRBV6-2 or TRBV6-3 and J usage is TRBJ1-6, with D unclear. Per germline, CDR1 MNHEY and CDR2 SVGEGT. This CDR3 spans 12 amino acids. The V and J ends lost 1 base and 9 bases respectively, with 4 bases between them. The CDR3 spells CASSYWSSPLHF. The CDR3 DNA reads as TGTGCCAGCAGTTACTGGAGTTCACCCCTCCACTTT.

This clonotype appeared many times. This chain joins TRBV5-5 and TRBJ2-1; D is ambiguous. This CDR3 is 17 amino acids long. Deletions cut 0 bases from V and 0 bases from J, with 13 bases between. Looked up from germline, CDR1 is SGHKS and CDR2 is YYEKEE (reference sequence). CDR3 region: CASSLGSGDYSYNEQFF. The CDR3 region has the DNA TGTGCCAGCAGCTTGGGTTCGGGCGATTACTCCTACAATGAGCAGTTCTTC.

The rearrangement links TRBV6-2 or TRBV6-3 to TRBJ1-5; no clear D gene. Germline assignment: CDR1 MNHEY and CDR2 SVGEGT. Between the trimmed V and J ends, which lost 5 bases and 6 bases, there was a span of 23 bases. CDR3 size: 17 residues. The CDR3 nucleotides read TGTGCCAGCAGTACCTGGACTAGCGGACTAACAAGTCAGCCCCAGCATTTT. Protein: CASSTWTSGLTSQPQHF.

In its sample, this clonotype was seen a few times. The J gene is TRBJ2-7, the V gene TRBV7-8, with 9 bases that match TRBD1. The length of the CDR3 is 16 residues. Germline V lookup: CDR1 SGHVS, CDR2 FQNEAQ. V was clipped by 5 bases and J by 2 bases; unmatched bases: 10. Here the CDR3 DNA reads TGTGCCAGCAGCCGCCCCCGGGACAGGGAAACCTACGAGCAGTACTTC. Encoded protein: CASSRPRDRETYEQYF.